The 2 T cell receptor beta chains reported below all come from one sample, sequenced in a study of blood T cell repertoires in COVID-19 (TCRdb year 2020). The library was obtained by the immunoSEQ multiplex PCR assay. TCRdb obtained this table from immuneACCESS and retained in-frame rearrangements with V and J assigned. These tables miss some clones; where compared with another copy, unresolved V genes account for less than half of the shortfall, and the remainder is unexplained. This sample has 150,000 to 200,000 clones in its table, and 84% of those were observed once. Of the sample, roughly 8% falls within the top ten clones. The sequencing sample was made of PBMCs or T cells enriched from blood (not recorded which). The receptor set was obtained from a woman aged 45-65 years who had recovered from COVID-19.

This clone has a single count. The V call is TRBV24-1, the J call TRBJ2-3, with 7 bases that match TRBD2. The germline CDR1 and CDR2 sequences are KGHDR and SFDVKD. This CDR3 has 17 residues. J was trimmed by 3 bases and V by 4 bases; bases with no gene match: 12. CDR3 amino acids: CATSEGGGPPATDTQYF. DNA of the CDR3: TGTGCCACCAGTGAGGGGGGGGGACCCCCGGCGACAGATACGCAGTATTTT.

The chain is built from TRBV29-1 and TRBJ2-7, with 11 positions matching TRBD2. From germline, CDR1 is SQVTM and CDR2 ANQGSEA. V lost 1 base to trimming and J lost 7 bases; unmatched junction nucleotides: 3. The CDR3 covers 13 residues. This CDR3 reads CSVEALAGGEQYF. DNA for the CDR3: TGCAGCGTTGAAGCCCTAGCGGGGGGTGAGCAGTACTTC.